The rows below give T cell receptor beta chains drawn from one sample of a study of blood T cell repertoires in COVID-19. Method: immunoSEQ multiplex PCR; TCRdb's copy keeps in-frame clones and lacks some. The data hold more than 20,000 clones, with roughly 87% observed a single time. Material for sequencing was peripheral blood. These receptors were taken from a human donor with active COVID-19. The donor label of this sample is uncertain. Both conserved end residues are part of each CDR3. The D gene is left open where the match is weak. Size tells how often a clone was seen (once, few, many) or the class of an expanded clone, and some rows leave it out.

TRBD1,.,TRBV27,TRBJ1-1,11,CASSDRVGAFF,TGTGCCAGCAGCGACAGGGTTGGAGCTTTCTTT
.,.,TRBV6-5,TRBJ2-1,13,CASSYSTPPEQFF,TGTGCCAGCAGTTACTCGACTCCGCCTGAGCAGTTCTTC
.,once,TRBV15,TRBJ2-1,16,CATSRDRTRGRNEQFF,TGTGCCACCAGCAGAGATCGGACTAGGGGGAGGAATGAGCAGTTCTTC
TRBD1,.,TRBV7-6,TRBJ1-1,19,CASSQGQGTVYLGNTEAFF,TGTGCCAGCAGCCAAGGACAGGGGACCGTTTATCTCGGGAACACTGAAGCTTTCTTT
TRBD1,.,TRBV5-1,TRBJ2-7,15,CASSLPGQGAYEQYF,TGCGCCAGCAGCTTGCCGGGACAGGGTGCCTACGAGCAGTACTTC
.,.,TRBV7-2,TRBJ2-3,16,CASSPERAENTDTQYF,TGTGCCAGCAGCCCCGAGCGCGCAGAGAACACAGATACGCAGTATTTT
.,few,TRBV3-1/TRBV3-2,TRBJ2-7,13,CASSQDLSYEQYF,TGTGCCAGCAGCCAAGATCTCTCCTACGAGCAGTACTTC
.,.,TRBV2,TRBJ1-1,13,CASRQGRNTEAFF,TGTGCCAGCAGGCAGGGAAGGAACACTGAAGCTTTCTTT
TRBD2,.,TRBV7-2,TRBJ2-7,15,CASSLTSGRIYEQYF,TGTGCCAGCAGCTTAACCAGCGGGAGGATATACGAGCAGTACTTC
.,.,TRBV7-2,TRBJ2-7,14,CASSSLTGTYEQYF,TGTGCCAGCAGCTCCTTAACTGGTACCTACGAGCAGTACTTC
TRBD2,.,TRBV3-1/TRBV3-2,TRBJ2-1,16,CASSHVTSGGNNEQFF,TGTGCCAGCAGCCACGTTACTAGCGGGGGAAACAATGAGCAGTTCTTC
TRBD1,.,TRBV10-3,TRBJ1-4,13,CAISVQGNEKLFF,TGTGCCATCAGTGTACAGGGGAATGAAAAACTGTTTTTT
TRBD2,.,TRBV2,TRBJ2-1,16,CASSVDSGRAGNEQFF,TGTGCCAGCAGTGTCGATAGCGGGAGGGCCGGCAATGAGCAGTTCTTC
TRBD2,.,TRBV10-3,TRBJ2-7,16,CAISESVGRETGEQYF,TGTGCCATCAGTGAGTCCGTAGGGCGGGAGACCGGCGAGCAGTACTTC
.,.,TRBV3-1/TRBV3-2,TRBJ1-1,13,CASSQVRGTEAFF,TGTGCCAGCAGCCAAGTACGGGGCACTGAAGCTTTCTTT
.,.,TRBV12-5,TRBJ1-2,14,CASGEGPANYGYTF,TGTGCTAGTGGCGAGGGCCCAGCTAACTATGGCTACACCTTC
TRBD2,.,TRBV3-1/TRBV3-2,TRBJ2-7,13,CASSPRLAYEQYF,TGTGCCAGCAGCCCCAGACTAGCTTACGAGCAGTACTTC
TRBD2,.,TRBV5-1,TRBJ2-5,17,CASSLAVAGGLRETQYF,TGCGCCAGCAGCCTCGCGGTGGCGGGAGGGCTTAGGGAGACCCAGTACTTC
TRBD1,.,TRBV5-1,TRBJ1-4,16,CASSVSQGVQGLKLFF,TGCGCCAGCAGCGTATCACAGGGGGTCCAAGGACTCAAACTGTTTTTT
TRBD2,.,TRBV19,TRBJ2-1,13,CASLAGNGVEQFF,TGTGCCAGTCTAGCGGGAAATGGCGTTGAGCAGTTCTTC
.,once,TRBV11-3,TRBJ2-1,14,CASSLRSWGDEQFF,TGTGCCAGCAGCTTACGCTCTTGGGGCGATGAGCAGTTCTTC
.,medium-sized,TRBV6-1,TRBJ1-2,11,CASSERRTEAF,TGTGCCAGCAGTGAAAGGAGGACAGAAGCCTTC
.,.,TRBV12-3/TRBV12-4,TRBJ2-2,12,CASSSQTEQLFF,TGTGCCAGCAGTTCCCAAACTGAGCAGCTGTTTTTT
TRBD1,.,TRBV19,TRBJ1-1,16,CASSIGGGTGGPEAFF,TGTGCCAGTAGTATAGGAGGGGGGACAGGGGGACCTGAAGCTTTCTTT
TRBD2,.,TRBV6-2/TRBV6-3,TRBJ2-1,16,CASSDPLAGGYNEQFF,TGTGCCAGCAGTGACCCCCTAGCGGGAGGGTACAATGAGCAGTTCTTC
.,.,TRBV11-3,TRBJ2-1,17,CASSPGEDTSSYNEQFF,TGTGCCAGCAGCCCCGGGGAGGATACGAGCTCCTACAATGAGCAGTTCTTC
TRBD1,.,TRBV28,TRBJ2-5,16,CASSLRGQGLRETQYF,TGTGCCAGCAGTTTAAGGGGACAGGGGCTACGAGAGACCCAGTACTTC
.,.,TRBV6-2/TRBV6-3,TRBJ1-1,16,CASSYSRSGLTTEAFF,TGTGCCAGCAGTTACTCGAGGTCAGGGCTGACGACTGAAGCTTTCTTT
.,.,TRBV28,TRBJ2-3,13,CASSPSGTDTQYF,TGTGCCAGCAGTCCATCGGGCACAGATACGCAGTATTTT
TRBD1,.,TRBV9,TRBJ1-1,15,CASSPRQGKGTEAFF,TGTGCCAGCAGCCCCAGACAGGGTAAGGGCACTGAAGCTTTCTTT
.,.,TRBV11-3,TRBJ2-5,14,CASSLGGGAETQYF,TGTGCCAGCAGCTTAGGCGGAGGTGCAGAGACCCAGTACTTC
TRBD1,.,TRBV6-5,TRBJ1-1,13,CASTQGAGTEAFF,TGTGCCAGTACACAGGGGGCGGGTACTGAAGCTTTCTTT
.,.,TRBV18,TRBJ2-5,14,CASSLWGESETQYF,TGTGCCAGCTCACTCTGGGGGGAATCAGAGACCCAGTACTTC
TRBD1,.,TRBV15,TRBJ1-2,14,CATRIGQVNDGYTF,TGTGCCACTCGAATAGGACAGGTCAACGATGGCTACACCTTC
TRBD2,.,TRBV24-1,TRBJ2-1,19,CATSDSQPRLAGGINEQFF,TGTGCCACCAGTGATTCCCAACCCAGACTAGCGGGAGGAATCAATGAGCAGTTCTTC
TRBD1,.,TRBV28,TRBJ1-3,16,CASTLGRGHSGNTIYF,TGTGCCAGCACCTTGGGCAGGGGGCACTCTGGAAACACCATATATTTT
TRBD1,.,TRBV18,TRBJ2-1,15,CASSPGTGEYNEQFF,TGTGCCAGCTCACCCGGGACAGGCGAATACAATGAGCAGTTCTTC
TRBD2,medium-sized,TRBV29-1,TRBJ2-5,14,CSVGGLAGTETQYF,TGCAGCGTTGGGGGACTAGCGGGGACGGAGACCCAGTACTTC
.,.,TRBV7-2,TRBJ1-3,15,CASSSRLFSGNTIYF,TGTGCCAGCAGCTCCAGGCTTTTCTCTGGAAACACCATATATTTT
.,.,TRBV24-1,TRBJ2-3,16,CATSDATGPSTDTQYF,TGTGCCACCAGTGATGCGACAGGCCCTAGCACAGATACGCAGTATTTT
TRBD1,.,TRBV6-5,TRBJ1-2,15,CASRGPIGGSYGYTF,TGTGCCAGCAGGGGTCCGATAGGGGGCTCCTATGGCTACACCTTC
.,.,TRBV2,TRBJ1-1,12,CASTQGFTEAFF,TGTGCCAGCACCCAGGGGTTCACTGAAGCTTTCTTT
.,.,TRBV10-1,TRBJ2-1,15,CASSETRGPSFEQFF,TGCGCCAGCAGTGAAACGCGGGGGCCAAGTTTTGAGCAGTTCTTC